Shown below are 10 T cell receptor beta chains from a single sample sequenced in a study of blood T cell repertoires in COVID-19. Using immunoSEQ multiplex PCR, the repertoire was profiled, and TCRdb retains in-frame clones only, with some absent. The sample consists of roughly 400,000 clones, approximately 91% of them appearing once. Specimen: PBMCs or T cells enriched from blood (not recorded which). These receptors all come from a woman aged 18-35 years who had been exposed to COVID-19.

The V gene is TRBV28, the J gene TRBJ1-1, with 7 bases matching TRBD1. This CDR3 spans 17 amino acids. CDR1 MDHEN and CDR2 SYDVKM come from the germline V gene. V lost 3 bases to trimming and J lost 1 base; unmatched junction nucleotides: 11. DNA for the CDR3: TGTGCCAGCAGTTTTGTCGGTATGACAGGGACGAACACTGAAGCTTTCTTT. It codes for CASSFVGMTGTNTEAFF.

The V and J genes are TRBV7-9 and TRBJ2-7; D possibly corresponds to TRBD2 (6 bases). This CDR3 region has 13 residues. Trimming shortened V by 5 bases and J by 0 bases, and 8 bases separated the two germline ends. Germline values: CDR1 SEHNR, CDR2 FQNEAQ (reference sequence). The DNA of the CDR3 is TGTGCCAGCAGCGCGGGATTCTCCTACGAGCAGTACTTC. Protein product: CASSAGFSYEQYF.

The chain carries TRBV9 and TRBJ2-7; 10 nucleotides agree with TRBD1. CDR3 size: 15 residues. The V segment lost 4 bases and the J segment 6 bases; nucleotides outside the gene matches: 10. Germline V gene data show CDR1 as SGDLS and CDR2 as YYNGEE. The CDR3 loop is CASSPPRTGGLEQYF. The CDR3 nucleotides are TGTGCCAGCAGCCCTCCTCGGACAGGGGGGCTCGAGCAGTACTTC.

V usage is TRBV11-3 and J usage is TRBJ2-1; TRBD2 agrees at 9 bases. The junction had 2 bases not matched to a gene; V was cut back by 5 bases and J by 0 bases. CDR3 length equals 15 residues. Germline assignment: CDR1 SGHNT and CDR2 YENEEA. The CDR3 reads CASSRRGGSYNEQFF. CDR3 DNA sequence: TGTGCCAGCAGCCGGCGGGGGGGCTCCTACAATGAGCAGTTCTTC.

The chain employs TRBV13 and TRBJ1-2; TRBD1 matches 7 bases. J was trimmed by 3 bases and V by 2 bases; bases with no gene match: 9. Germline V gene lookup returns CDR1 PRHDT and CDR2 FYEKMQ (reference sequence). CDR3 size: 16 residues. Here the CDR3 DNA reads TGTGCCAGCAGCTTATGGGACAGACTTGGCGACTATGGCTACACCTTC. It translates to CASSLWDRLGDYGYTF.

The rearrangement links TRBV7-3 to TRBJ1-1; TRBD1 matches 7 bases. J was trimmed by 7 bases and V by 2 bases; bases with no gene match: 4. This CDR3 has 13 amino acids. Germline CDR1 SGHTA, CDR2 FQGTGA. Here the CDR3 DNA reads TGTGCCAGCAGCTTAGGCAGGGGGGTTGAAGCTTTCTTT. This gives the protein CASSLGRGVEAFF.

This clone was picked up one time. This rearrangement joins TRBV6-4 to TRBJ1-3, with 10 nucleotides matching TRBD1. Trimming took 6 bases from V and 0 from J; bases not matched to a gene: 11. This CDR3 comprises 18 residues. In germline, CDR1 is MRHNA, CDR2 SNTAGT. CDR3 sequence reads: CASRTDRGTRASGNTIYF. The CDR3 DNA reads as TGTGCCAGCAGAACGGACAGGGGGACTCGGGCCTCTGGAAACACCATATATTTT.

The V call is TRBV19, the J call TRBJ2-7; D gene uncertain. Trimming removed 3 bases from V and 2 bases from J, with 8 bases in between. This CDR3 contains 13 residues. CDR1 and CDR2 from the germline V gene are LNHDA and SQIVND (reference sequence). CDR3 amino acids: CASSIGLPYEQYF. DNA of the CDR3: TGTGCCAGTAGTATTGGGCTGCCCTACGAGCAGTACTTC.

The DNA of the CDR3 is TGTGCCATTCAACAGGGGCCAGTGTATACGCAGTATTTT. Amino acid sequence: CAIQQGPVYTQYF. The V and J genes are TRBV24-1 and TRBJ2-3; 7 bases agree with TRBD1. Germline V gene sequence: CDR1 KGHDR, CDR2 SFDVKD. V lost 11 bases to trimming and J lost 7 bases; unmatched junction nucleotides: 11. The CDR3 totals 13 residues.

This chain uses TRBV5-6 with TRBJ1-4; 7 nucleotides agree with TRBD1. Germline V CDR1 and CDR2: SGHDT, YYEEEE. Trimming cost V 4 bases and J 2 bases; bases outside gene matches: 5. This CDR3 is built from 15 residues. DNA for the CDR3: TGTGCCAGCAGCGCCAGACAGGGCACTAATGAAAAACTGTTTTTT. This gives the protein CASSARQGTNEKLFF.